The clone carrying this TCR beta chain was seen just once. With 2 bases removed from V and 1 base from J, the gap between germline ends came to 18 bases. From germline, CDR1 is MNHNS and CDR2 SASEGT. This CDR3 is 18 amino acids long. This sample was included in a study of OX40 agonist ivuxolimab in advanced cancers. Study overall: Prior anti-PD-1, anti-PD-L1 or anti-CTLA-4 therapy was allowed; 40% had some.

Method: immunoSEQ multiplex PCR; TCRdb's copy keeps in-frame clones and lacks some. The table lists about 80,000 clones, 85% of them singletons. The source is an adult with an advanced solid tumor such as melanoma, head and neck, liver or kidney cancer. Sequenced material: CD4+ or CD8+ T cells sorted from blood, taken in a trial of the OX40 agonist ivuxolimab. V usage is TRBV6-1 and J usage is TRBJ2-4, with D possibly matching TRBD2 (5 bases). The CDR3 region has the DNA TGTGCCAGCAGTGAAAGTGTTTTGAGGGCGGCGGCCAAAAACATTCAGTACTTC. Its translation is CASSESVLRAAAKNIQYF.